This TCR beta chain was sequenced in a study of blood T cell repertoires in COVID-19. Study overall: Both acute and convalescent COVID-19 samples were obtained from the United States, Italy and Spain.

In the authors' workflow: Amplification with reference gene primers provided the estimates of nucleated cell counts. Repertoires were generated with immunoSEQ multiplex PCR, while TCRdb's copy carries only in-frame clones and drops some. The D gene and trimming were derived from the DNA, and the V and J assignments and clone size from that table. The table shows some 300,000 clones, with 89% occurring only once. This CDR3 comprises 16 residues. CDR1 is SGHRS, CDR2 YFSETQ, per germline. The J segment lost 1 base and the V segment lost 4 bases, leaving 8 bases of the junction unmatched. Clinical histories supplied by participants themselves formed the basis of cohort assignment.

The sequence was obtained from a woman aged 50 to 65 who had been exposed to COVID-19. The gene calls are TRBV5-1 and TRBJ1-3; the match to TRBD1 covers 7 bases. Specimen: PBMCs or T cells enriched from blood (not recorded which). The CDR3 DNA sequence: TGCGCCAGCAGCCGACTTGGGACAGAATCTGGAAACACCATATATTTT. Residues: CASSRLGTESGNTIYF.